A selection of T cell receptor beta chains follows, all from one sample in a study of CD8+CD57+ T cells in acquired aplastic anemia. TCRdb recomputed calls from the reads with MiXCR, one row per CDR3 protein. The table includes approximately 81,000 distinct CDR3 sequences, around 42% detected once. The material sequenced was sorted CD4+, CD8+, or CD8+CD57+ T cells (not recorded which) from PBMCs. These receptors were taken from a human donor in good health, serving as a control. The CDR3 runs from the conserved cysteine through the conserved F or W. D genes are given only for firm matches. Clone size is given for some rows only: seen once, a few or many times, or a class if the clone is expanded.

TGCAGCGCCGACAGTGGTCGGAGCTCCTACAATGAGCAGTTCTTC	CSADSGRSSYNEQFF	.	TRBV29-1	.	TRBJ2-1
TGTGCCAGTAGTATAGGGCCAGCACAACAGCCCCAGCATTTT	CASSIGPAQQPQHF	.	TRBV19	.	TRBJ1-5
TGCAGTGCTAGGGTATGGGGGGGCGTATGTGAAAAACTGTTTTTT	CSARVWGGVCEKLFF	many	TRBV20-1	.	TRBJ1-4
TGTGCCAGCAGTGCCCTAGCGGGTTTTAGCACAGATACGCAGTATTTT	CASSALAGFSTDTQYF	.	TRBV25-1	TRBD2	TRBJ2-3
TGTGCCAGCAGCCCCGACAGAAATGAGCAGTTCTTC	CASSPDRNEQFF	.	TRBV7-2	.	TRBJ2-1
TGTGCCAGCAGCTTACCGTGGGGCGCCCCGGGGGAGCAGTACTTC	CASSLPWGAPGEQYF	.	TRBV11-2	.	TRBJ2-7
TGTGCCAGCAGCTCTCAGGGGAACCAGCCCCAGCATTTT	CASSSQGNQPQHF	.	TRBV7-2	.	TRBJ1-5
TGTGCCACCAGCAGAATGGTGGTTACAGAGTCCTATGGCTACACCTTC	CATSRMVVTESYGYTF	.	TRBV15	.	TRBJ1-2
TGTGCCATCAGTGAGGTCAATGACCCCTACGGGCAGTACTTC	CAISEVNDPYGQYF	.	TRBV10-3	.	TRBJ2-7
TGTGCCAGCAGCGTAGGTCTAGCGGGGGGGCAAGAGACCCAGTACTTC	CASSVGLAGGQETQYF	.	TRBV9	TRBD2	TRBJ2-5
TGTGCCAGTGTCAGTTTGGATACGCAGTATTTT	CASVSLDTQYF	.	TRBV2	.	TRBJ2-3
TGTGCCAGCAGTTTACACGGGATAGAGACCCAGTACTTC	CASSLHGIETQYF	many	TRBV12-3/TRBV12-4	.	TRBJ2-5
TGTGCCAGCAGCGAACCCGGACACGAGCAGTACTTC	CASSEPGHEQYF	.	TRBV7-9	.	TRBJ2-7
TGTGCCACCAGCAGAGACAGTCTTAATTCACCCCTCCACTTT	CATSRDSLNSPLHF	.	TRBV15	.	TRBJ1-6
TGTGCCAGCAGCTTAACAGGGTACTTC	CASSLTGYF	few	TRBV7-6	.	TRBJ2-4
TGTGCCAGCAGCTCGGCGGGTCTCACTGAAGCTTTCTTT	CASSSAGLTEAFF	.	TRBV7-2	.	TRBJ1-1